Following are 27 T cell receptor beta chains from one sample sequenced in a study of blood T cell repertoires in COVID-19 (dated by TCRdb to about 2020). Preparation of the library involved the immunoSEQ multiplex PCR assay. This is the immuneACCESS table as TCRdb keeps it, with only in-frame sequences that have V and J called. A part of the clones is gone; compared with another copy, unresolved V genes explain less than half, and the rest is unexplained. Within this sample are under 45,000 clones, with approximately 83% of them counted one time only. Of the sample, under 5.5% falls within the top ten clones. The sequenced sample was peripheral blood. These receptors were taken from a man aged 35-49 years with active COVID-19.

The chain combines TRBV18 with TRBJ2-7; D may be TRBD1 (5 bases). Germline V CDR1 and CDR2: KGHSH, LQKENI. The CDR3 length is 15 residues. Deletions cut 3 bases from V and 4 bases from J, with 16 bases between. The CDR3 coding sequence is TGTGCCAGCTCACCCTACTTCCAGGGTCAGTACGAGCAGTACTTC. Translation gives CASSPYFQGQYEQYF.

V and J are TRBV4-1 and TRBJ1-1; TRBD1 is a possible D gene (5 bases). V was clipped by 4 bases and J by 3 bases, with 18 bases between them. CDR3 length equals 16 residues. CDR1 is MGHRA and CDR2 is YSYEKL in the germline V gene. As DNA, the CDR3 is TGCGCCAGCAGCCCCCCGGGGAGGGGAGGTTACACTGAAGCTTTCTTT. It codes for CASSPPGRGGYTEAFF.

J is TRBJ2-1 and V is TRBV20-1; 7 positions agree with TRBD1. There are 16 residues in the CDR3. Germline CDR1 is DFQATT and CDR2 is SNEGSKA (reference sequence). The V and J ends lost 3 bases and 2 bases, in that order; junction bases with no gene match: 10. CDR3 DNA sequence: TGCAGTGCTAGTGCTTTAGGGGGCCATACCTACAATGAGCAGTTCTTC. It encodes CSASALGGHTYNEQFF.

V gene TRBV10-2 combines with J gene TRBJ1-5; 8 nucleotides align to TRBD1. This CDR3 region has 13 residues. Per the germline V gene, CDR1 is WSHSY and CDR2 is SAAADI. The V gene end was trimmed by 6 bases and the J gene end by 4 bases; junction bases not matched to a gene: 2. CDR3 region: CASRGQANQPQHF. DNA of the CDR3: TGCGCCAGCAGGGGACAGGCGAATCAGCCCCAGCATTTT.

CDR3 region: CASSSRQGVRSPLHF. The CDR3 region has the DNA TGTGCCAGCAGTTCCCGACAGGGGGTGAGGTCACCCCTCCACTTT. The V call is TRBV27, the J call TRBJ1-6, with 9 nucleotides matching TRBD1. Losses at the gene ends were 4 bases for V and 10 bases for J; bases not matched to a gene: 8. The V gene's germline CDR1 is MNHEY and CDR2 SMNVEV (reference sequence). The CDR3 length is 15 residues.

The chain couples TRBV7-8 to TRBJ1-1; no clear D gene. The CDR3 has 14 amino acids. Germline V gene data show CDR1 as SGHVS and CDR2 as FQNEAQ. With 6 bases removed from V and 7 bases from J, the gap between germline ends came to 18 bases. CDR3 region: CASRAGQPTNEAFF. The CDR3 DNA reads as TGTGCCAGCAGGGCGGGCCAGCCAACAAATGAAGCTTTCTTT. Full variable domain (rest looked up from reference TRBV7-8 and TRBJ1-1): GAGVSQSPRYKVAKRGQDVALRCDPISGHVSLFWYQQALGQGPEFLTYFQNEAQLDKSGLPSDRFFAERPEGSVSTLKIQRTQQEDSAVYLCASRAGQPTNEAFFGQGTRLTVV.

This clone appeared a few times. This chain joins TRBV3-1 (or the pseudogene TRBV3-2) and TRBJ1-5, with D hard to call. The V and J ends lost 2 bases and 6 bases respectively, with 8 bases between them. CDR3 size: 13 residues. Germline V CDR1 and CDR2: LGHDT, YNNKEL (reference sequence). In nucleotides, the CDR3 is TGTGCCAGCAGCCAAAGCACGAGTCAGCCCCAGCATTTT. Translation: CASSQSTSQPQHF.

This rearrangement joins TRBV7-8 to TRBJ1-2, with 7 bases identical to TRBD1. The CDR3 has 14 residues. Germline loops: CDR1 SGHVS, CDR2 FQNEAQ. The V gene end was trimmed by 6 bases and the J gene end by 6 bases; junction bases not matched to a gene: 10. CDR3 bases: TGTGCCAGCAGAAATATCCTCAGGGGGGATGGCTACACCTTC. Encoded protein: CASRNILRGDGYTF. Combining the CDR3 with reference TRBV7-8 and TRBJ1-2 gives the whole variable domain GAGVSQSPRYKVAKRGQDVALRCDPISGHVSLFWYQQALGQGPEFLTYFQNEAQLDKSGLPSDRFFAERPEGSVSTLKIQRTQQEDSAVYLCASRNILRGDGYTFGSGTRLTVV.

J is TRBJ2-6 and V is TRBV9; TRBD1 agrees at 8 bases. The J segment lost 0 bases and the V segment lost 4 bases, leaving 6 bases of the junction unmatched. CDR1 SGDLS and CDR2 YYNGEE come from the germline V gene. This CDR3 region has 17 residues. In nucleotides, the CDR3 is TGTGCCAGCAGCTTTACAACAGGGGGCTCTGGGGCCAACGTCCTGACTTTC. Amino acid sequence: CASSFTTGGSGANVLTF.

The chain uses TRBV27 and TRBJ2-1; tentative D call: TRBD2 (7 bases). The CDR3 spans 15 residues. Germline lookup yields CDR1 MNHEY and CDR2 SMNVEV (reference sequence). V was shortened by 5 bases and J by 5 bases, with 16 bases between the two germline ends. The CDR3 region is CASSLWEGGNNEQFF. The CDR3 nucleotides read TGTGCCAGCAGTCTATGGGAGGGGGGGAACAATGAGCAGTTCTTC.

The chain is built from TRBV2 and TRBJ1-1; no firm D call. The germline V gene encodes CDR1 SNHLY and CDR2 FYNNEI. The V end lost 7 bases, the J end lost 2 bases, and 11 bases lay between the germline ends. The CDR3 consists of 13 residues. This CDR3 is CASKRQRNTEAFF. CDR3 bases: TGTGCCAGCAAACGGCAGCGAAACACTGAAGCTTTCTTT.

The chain recombines TRBV19 with TRBJ2-3; 11 bases are shared with TRBD2. V lost 7 bases, J lost 9 bases, and 21 bases stayed unmatched. This CDR3 has 18 amino acids. Germline loops: CDR1 LNHDA, CDR2 SQIVND (reference sequence). CDR3 sequence: CASNQGYSGLAARRTQYF. CDR3 nucleotide sequence: TGTGCCAGTAACCAGGGATATTCGGGACTAGCGGCCCGCAGAACGCAGTATTTT.

This sequence joins TRBV7-9 and TRBJ2-1; D is possibly TRBD1 (6 bases). The CDR3 loop spans 15 amino acids. Germline V CDR1 and CDR2: SEHNR, FQNEAQ (reference sequence). Trimming shortened V by 5 bases and J by 4 bases, and 15 bases separated the two germline ends. This chain's CDR3 is CASSQDRRSYNEQFF. In DNA form, the CDR3 reads TGTGCCAGCAGCCAAGACAGGCGGAGTTACAATGAGCAGTTCTTC.

This clone showed up just once. The V call is TRBV19, the J call TRBJ1-1; D is undetermined. Germline loops: CDR1 LNHDA, CDR2 SQIVND (reference sequence). The CDR3 spans 13 residues. Trimming took 3 bases from V and 12 from J, leaving 17 bases between them. Here the CDR3 reads CASSIPDGVATFF. CDR3 DNA: TGTGCCAGTAGTATCCCCGACGGGGTCGCAACTTTCTTT.

The V and J genes are TRBV19 and TRBJ1-3; maybe TRBD1 (5 bases). The V gene lost 6 bases and the J gene lost 0 bases, with 12 bases spanning the gap. Germline assignment: CDR1 LNHDA and CDR2 SQIVND (reference sequence). The CDR3 totals 15 residues. The CDR3: CASSSDIYSGNTIYF. In nucleotides, the CDR3 is TGTGCCAGTAGCTCGGACATTTACTCTGGAAACACCATATATTTT.

The J gene is TRBJ2-4, the V gene TRBV19; 8 bases fit TRBD1. Trimming removed 9 bases from V and 1 base from J; junction bases left unmatched: 11. The CDR3 is 16 amino acids. Germline-derived CDR1 and CDR2 are LNHDA and SQIVND (reference sequence). The CDR3, as DNA: TGTGCCAGCCGCGAGCAGGGGGCGGAGGCCAAAAACATTCAGTACTTC. Its translation: CASREQGAEAKNIQYF.

V usage is TRBV4-1 and J usage is TRBJ1-3, with TRBD1 as a possible D gene (6 bases). Germline V gives CDR1 MGHRA, CDR2 YSYEKL. This CDR3 comprises 14 residues. Between the trimmed V and J ends, which lost 4 bases and 4 bases, there was a span of 11 bases. CDR3 sequence reads: CASSLRQAGNTIYF. The CDR3 DNA sequence: TGCGCCAGCAGCCTACGACAGGCGGGAAACACCATATATTTT.

This chain connects TRBV10-3 to TRBJ2-2; 11 bases line up with TRBD2. CDR3 length: 16 amino acids. After removal of 7 bases from V and 5 bases from J, the junction contained 9 bases not matched to a gene. Germline loops: CDR1 ENHRY, CDR2 SYGVKD. The DNA for the CDR3 is TGTGCCATCACTTTAGGACTAGCGGGCTCGACCGGGGAGCTGTTTTTT. It codes for CAITLGLAGSTGELFF.

The chain combines TRBV20-1 with TRBJ2-1; no reliable D call. Trimming shortened V by 0 bases and J by 15 bases, and 12 bases separated the two germline ends. Germline assignment: CDR1 DFQATT and CDR2 SNEGSKA (reference sequence). The CDR3 runs to 11 residues. Here the CDR3 DNA reads TGCAGTGCTAGAGATGAGCCAAGTGGGTTCTTC. Its translation is CSARDEPSGFF.

The chain recombines TRBV20-1 with TRBJ2-1; D might be TRBD1 (5 bases). Germline CDR1 is DFQATT and CDR2 is SNEGSKA (reference sequence). V was cut by 3 bases and J by 0 bases, with 15 bases left in between. The CDR3 contains 16 residues. The CDR3: CSASTLRVSSYNEQFF. The CDR3, as DNA: TGCAGTGCTAGTACCCTCAGGGTGAGCTCCTACAATGAGCAGTTCTTC.

This clone has only one observation. The genes are TRBV3-1 (or the pseudogene TRBV3-2) and TRBJ1-2; 8 nucleotides agree with TRBD1. Germline trimming cut 5 bases from V and 7 bases from J; bases unmatched to any gene: 6. Looked up from germline, CDR1 is LGHDT and CDR2 is YNNKEL (reference sequence). CDR3 length: 13 amino acids. The CDR3 is CASSLQGGSGYTF. The DNA of the CDR3 is TGTGCCAGCAGCTTACAGGGGGGGAGTGGCTACACCTTC.

The V and J genes are TRBV30 and TRBJ1-5; TRBD1 agrees at 7 bases. The junction had 10 bases not matched to a gene; V was cut back by 2 bases and J by 0 bases. The CDR3 is 17 residues long. Per the germline V gene, CDR1 is GTSNPN and CDR2 is SVGIG (reference sequence). The CDR3 spells CAWSSYRGPYSNQPQHF. The CDR3 DNA reads TGTGCCTGGAGTTCCTACAGGGGACCTTATAGCAATCAGCCCCAGCATTTT.

The V call is TRBV19, the J call TRBJ1-2, with D maybe TRBD1 (6 bases). The length of the CDR3 is 16 residues. The germline V and J ends were trimmed by 4 bases and 3 bases, with 18 bases remaining between them. The germline V gene has CDR1 LNHDA and CDR2 SQIVND (reference sequence). CDR3 amino acids: CASSNDLGALDYGYTF. The DNA of the CDR3 is TGTGCCAGTAGTAACGACCTGGGGGCACTCGACTATGGCTACACCTTC.

This chain uses TRBV6-6 with TRBJ2-1; 8 bases match TRBD1. J gave up 4 bases and V 7 bases, and 6 bases lay outside the gene matches. The germline V gene encodes CDR1 MNHNY and CDR2 SVGAGI (reference sequence). The CDR3 covers 14 residues. The DNA of the CDR3 is TGTGCCAGCAATGACAGGGGCGCTTACAATGAGCAGTTCTTC. This codes for CASNDRGAYNEQFF.

A single count supports this clone. V and J are TRBV24-1 and TRBJ1-3; a possible D gene is TRBD1 (5 bases). Per the germline V gene, CDR1 is KGHDR and CDR2 is SFDVKD. The CDR3 has 19 amino acids. Deletions cut 0 bases from V and 0 bases from J, with 17 bases between. DNA of the CDR3: TGTGCCACCAGTGATTTGCATGAGGACGGACACCACTCTGGAAACACCATATATTTT. Amino acids: CATSDLHEDGHHSGNTIYF.

V and J are TRBV9 and TRBJ2-2; D is ambiguous. The CDR3 consists of 15 residues. From germline, CDR1 is SGDLS and CDR2 YYNGEE. V was pared by 4 bases and J by 4 bases, with 14 bases between. CDR3: CASSPGSRRTGELFF. The CDR3 DNA is TGTGCCAGCAGCCCCGGGTCCCGGCGCACCGGGGAGCTGTTTTTT.

The chain recombines TRBV11-2 with TRBJ2-7; TRBD2 aligns across 10 bases. CDR1 SGHAT and CDR2 FQNNGV come from the germline V gene. V was pared by 3 bases and J by 4 bases, with 15 bases of the junction left unmatched. CDR3 length equals 18 residues. In DNA, the CDR3 is TGTGCCAGCAGCTTCGGCTCATCCCTAGCGGGAGTTTGGTACGAGCAGTACTTC. Translated, it gives CASSFGSSLAGVWYEQYF.